Below are 16 T cell receptor beta chains sequenced from a single sample in a study of blood T cell repertoires in COVID-19. Repertoires were generated with immunoSEQ multiplex PCR, while TCRdb's copy carries only in-frame clones and drops some. The table lists 300,000 or so clones, 85% to 90% of them singletons. The sequenced material came from peripheral blood. Receptors were obtained from a woman in her thirties or forties who had recovered from COVID-19.

The CDR3 reads CASSPGTGLTDTQYF. Written as DNA, the CDR3 is TGTGCCAGCAGCCCCGGGACAGGGCTCACAGATACGCAGTATTTT. V is TRBV27 and J is TRBJ2-3; 9 bases are a match to TRBD1. After removal of 6 bases from V and 2 bases from J, the junction contained 6 bases not matched to a gene. CDR1 and CDR2 (germline): MNHEY, SMNVEV (reference sequence). This CDR3 is built from 15 residues.

This rearrangement joins TRBV29-1 to TRBJ2-1, with D maybe TRBD2 (5 bases). V lost 3 bases and J lost 4, with 7 bases in between. This CDR3 region has 12 residues. In germline, CDR1 is SQVTM, CDR2 ANQGSEA. The CDR3 DNA sequence: TGCAGCGTTGACGCGGGTTACAATGAGCAGTTCTTC. Protein: CSVDAGYNEQFF.

V is TRBV6-6 and J is TRBJ2-1; D might be TRBD2 (6 bases). In germline, CDR1 is MNHNY, CDR2 SVGAGI (reference sequence). Trimming pared 6 bases from V and 4 bases from J, leaving 16 bases between. The CDR3 is 15 residues long. The chain's CDR3 is CASSREGGVYNEQFF. CDR3 nucleotide sequence: TGTGCCAGCAGCCGTGAGGGCGGGGTATACAATGAGCAGTTCTTC.

V and J are TRBV6-1 and TRBJ1-1; a weak D match, TRBD1 (6 bases). There are 15 residues in the CDR3. Germline values: CDR1 MNHNS, CDR2 SASEGT. V shed 1 base and J shed 5 bases, with 14 bases lying between them. The chain's CDR3 is CASSEEGGRWTEAFF. The CDR3 DNA sequence: TGTGCCAGCAGTGAAGAGGGGGGGCGATGGACTGAAGCTTTCTTT.

This chain links TRBV27 with TRBJ2-2; D is ambiguous. Germline loops: CDR1 MNHEY, CDR2 SMNVEV (reference sequence). This CDR3 has 15 residues. The V end lost 3 bases, the J end lost 2 bases, and 10 bases lay between the germline ends. The CDR3 DNA reads as TGTGCCAGCAGTTTTAGTCGGTTTAACACCGGGGAGCTGTTTTTT. This codes for CASSFSRFNTGELFF.

The chain is built from TRBV7-9 and TRBJ1-2; D is unresolved. The germline V gene has CDR1 SEHNR and CDR2 FQNEAQ (reference sequence). This CDR3 has 13 residues. V was trimmed by 1 base and J by 5 bases, leaving 8 bases between them. The CDR3 is CASSLDGGYGYTF. In DNA, the CDR3 is TGTGCCAGCAGCTTAGATGGAGGTTATGGCTACACCTTC.

The chain carries TRBV20-1 and TRBJ1-2; the D is unclear. Germline V gene sequence: CDR1 DFQATT, CDR2 SNEGSKA (reference sequence). CDR3 length: 16 amino acids. V was pared by 3 bases and J by 8 bases, with 25 bases between. As DNA, the CDR3 is TGCAGTGCTAGTGACACTACAAGCGGGATGGCAGGAGGCTACACCTTC. Translation gives CSASDTTSGMAGGYTF.

The CDR3 spells CASSTQGAGEKLFF. The CDR3 nucleotides are TGTGCCAGTAGTACACAGGGGGCAGGTGAAAAACTGTTTTTT. This chain links TRBV19 with TRBJ1-4, with 9 bases fitting TRBD1. The CDR3 has 14 residues. Unmatched junction bases numbered 4, after V lost 4 bases and J lost 7 bases. CDR1 is LNHDA, CDR2 SQIVND, per germline (reference sequence).

The rearrangement links TRBV7-2 to TRBJ1-1; a possible D gene is TRBD1 (6 bases). Germline CDR1 and CDR2: SGHTA and FQGNSA. This CDR3 is built from 14 residues. V was shortened by 5 bases and J by 2 bases, with 12 bases between the two germline ends. The CDR3 sequence is CASSLMGANTEAFF. In nucleotides, the CDR3 is TGTGCCAGCAGCCTCATGGGGGCTAACACTGAAGCTTTCTTT.

V gene TRBV7-9 combines with J gene TRBJ2-5, with D possibly TRBD2 on 5 matching bases. The CDR3 totals 14 residues. Trimming stripped 5 bases from V and 2 bases from J, with 12 bases between. Germline V gene data show CDR1 as SEHNR and CDR2 as FQNEAQ (reference sequence). The CDR3 protein is CASSRPGGQETQYF. CDR3 coding DNA: TGTGCCAGCAGCCGTCCCGGCGGGCAAGAGACCCAGTACTTC.

The gene calls are TRBV15 and TRBJ1-2; 7 bases fit TRBD1. With V trimmed by 4 bases and J by 4 bases, 0 bases remained unmatched. The germline V gene has CDR1 LNHNV and CDR2 YYDKDF (reference sequence). The CDR3 has 12 amino acids. CDR3 bases: TGTGCCACCAGCACAGGGGGCTATGGCTACACCTTC. Protein sequence: CATSTGGYGYTF.

The rearrangement joins TRBV4-3 to TRBJ2-7; TRBD1 agrees at 7 bases. There are 15 residues in the CDR3. CDR1 is LGHNA and CDR2 is YSLEER in the germline V gene. The V gene end was trimmed by 1 base and the J gene end by 7 bases; junction bases not matched to a gene: 10. This CDR3 reads CASSQVYRGGGEQYF. In DNA, the CDR3 is TGCGCCAGCAGCCAAGTGTACAGGGGTGGTGGGGAGCAGTACTTC.

This clone was seen a single time. V is TRBV29-1 and J is TRBJ1-1; no clear D. Germline V gene lookup returns CDR1 SQVTM and CDR2 ANQGSEA. The ends were cut back, 6 bases at V and 0 bases at J, with 8 bases in the middle. The CDR3 consists of 12 residues. CDR3 sequence (DNA): TGCAGCGTGTTATTAATGAACACTGAAGCTTTCTTT. This encodes CSVLLMNTEAFF. Drawing the rest from reference TRBV29-1 and TRBJ1-1, the complete variable domain is SAVISQKPSRDICQRGTSLTIQCQVDSQVTMMFWYRQQPGQSLTLIATANQGSEATYESGFVIDKFPISRPNLTFSTLTVSNMSPEDSSIYLCSVLLMNTEAFFGQGTRLTVV.

The gene calls are TRBV28 and TRBJ1-2; TRBD1 might be the D (5 bases). Trimming removed 4 bases at V and 5 bases at J, with 11 bases between. CDR3 size: 13 residues. CDR1 MDHEN and CDR2 SYDVKM come from the germline V gene. The CDR3 is CASSWGRGYGYTF. The CDR3, as DNA: TGTGCCAGCAGTTGGGGGAGGGGATATGGCTACACCTTC.

The chain combines TRBV29-1 with TRBJ2-7, with 8 nucleotides matching TRBD1. Unmatched junction bases numbered 3, after V lost 7 bases and J lost 1 base. The germline gives CDR1 SQVTM, CDR2 ANQGSEA. CDR3 size: 12 residues. The chain's CDR3 is CSAGGDSYEQYF. Here the CDR3 DNA reads TGCAGCGCAGGGGGCGATTCCTACGAGCAGTACTTC.

The V gene is TRBV2, the J gene TRBJ1-2; 9 bases fit TRBD1. CDR3 size: 14 residues. J lost 6 bases, V lost 4 bases, and 6 bases had no gene match. The germline gives CDR1 SNHLY, CDR2 FYNNEI. In DNA form, the CDR3 reads TGTGCCAGCAGTGGAGGGACAGGGAAAGATGGCTACACCTTC. It specifies CASSGGTGKDGYTF.